One T cell receptor beta chain is described in this entry. The antigen is undetermined. The sample belongs to a study of T cell responses to AZD1222 COVID-19 vaccine. Produced via immunoSEQ multiplex PCR; TCRdb's table is partial and in-frame only. The repertoire consists of over 130,000 clones, with roughly nine tenths occurring once and the leading ten covering approximately 4.3%. Study outcomes and limitations: Seropositive AZD1222 recipients at baseline numbered only five to seven. Two AZD1222 doses significantly raised spike-specific TCR breadth and depth over controls.

The length of the CDR3 is 15 residues. Trimming removed 6 bases at V and 1 base at J, with 13 bases between. Germline lookup yields CDR1 SEHNR and CDR2 FQNEAQ (reference sequence). The rearrangement joins TRBV7-9 to TRBJ2-1, with D possibly matching TRBD1 (6 bases). The material was peripheral blood, obtained 28 days after the second AZD1222 dose. This receptor was obtained from an adult who received the AZD1222 COVID-19 vaccine. As DNA, the CDR3 is TGTGCCAGCAGTGATACAGGACAGTCCTACAATGAGCAGTTCTTC. Amino acids: CASSDTGQSYNEQFF.